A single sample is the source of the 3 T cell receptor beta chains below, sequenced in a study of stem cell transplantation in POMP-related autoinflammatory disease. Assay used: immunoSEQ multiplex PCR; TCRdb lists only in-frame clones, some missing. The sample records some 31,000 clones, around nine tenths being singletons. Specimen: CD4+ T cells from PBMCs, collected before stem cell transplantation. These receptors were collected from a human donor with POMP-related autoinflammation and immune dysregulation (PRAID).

The CDR3 protein is CASSPTGTPNEKLFF. In nucleotides, the CDR3 is TGTGCCAGCAGCCCGACAGGGACGCCTAATGAAAAACTGTTTTTT. The rearrangement links TRBV7-3 to TRBJ1-4, with 7 nucleotides matching TRBD1. Losses at the gene ends were 5 bases for V and 3 bases for J; bases not matched to a gene: 6. This CDR3 comprises 15 residues. The V gene's germline CDR1 is SGHTA and CDR2 FQGTGA.

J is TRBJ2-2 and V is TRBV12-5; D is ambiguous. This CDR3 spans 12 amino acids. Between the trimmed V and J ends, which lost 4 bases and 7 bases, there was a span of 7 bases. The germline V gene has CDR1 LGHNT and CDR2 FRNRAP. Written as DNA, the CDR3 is TGTGCTAGTGGTTCAAGGGACGGGGAGCTGTTTTTT. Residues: CASGSRDGELFF.

CDR3 region: CASSFLPTSDTQYF. The CDR3 DNA sequence: TGTGCCAGCAGCTTCTTACCCACGTCGGATACGCAGTATTTT. The chain recombines TRBV11-2 with TRBJ2-3, with unresolved D. The CDR3 is 14 amino acids. Per the germline V gene, CDR1 is SGHAT and CDR2 is FQNNGV. V gave up 3 bases and J gave up 6 bases, with 13 bases separating them.